What follows describes a single T cell receptor beta chain. An end of the junction does not agree with germline; a read error may underlie this. Semi-nested PCR with Nested Universal Primer A followed constant-region reverse priming of full-length variable regions. TCRdb passed the 5' RACE reads through MiXCR, listing each CDR3 protein once. The sample has 50,000 to 65,000 distinct CDR3 sequences, 25% to 30% seen once. CDR1 and CDR2 from the germline V gene are MNHEY and SVGEGT. The CDR3 sequence is 13 residues long. Sequencing was carried out using tumor-infiltrating memory CD4+ T cells sorted from the breast tumor. The subset denotes: memory CD4+ T cells, CD4+CD45RO+CD25-. The chain joins TRBV6-2 or TRBV6-3 to TRBJ1-5, with no clear D. The sequence was obtained from a female donor with breast cancer. The CDR3, as DNA: TGTGCCAGCAATTACGACAGCAATCAGCCCCAGCATTTT. This translates into CASNYDSNQPQHF.